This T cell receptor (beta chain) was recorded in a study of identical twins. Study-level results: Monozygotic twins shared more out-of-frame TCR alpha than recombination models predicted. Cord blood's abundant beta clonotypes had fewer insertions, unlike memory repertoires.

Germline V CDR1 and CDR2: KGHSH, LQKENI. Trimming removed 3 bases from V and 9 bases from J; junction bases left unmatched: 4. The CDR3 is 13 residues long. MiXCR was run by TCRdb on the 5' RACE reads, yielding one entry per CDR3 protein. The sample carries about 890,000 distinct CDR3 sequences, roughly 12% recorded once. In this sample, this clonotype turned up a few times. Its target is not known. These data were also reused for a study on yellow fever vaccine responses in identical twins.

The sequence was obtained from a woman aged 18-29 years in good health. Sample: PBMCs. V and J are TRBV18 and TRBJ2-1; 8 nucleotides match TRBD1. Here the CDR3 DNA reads TGTGCCAGCTCACCTAACAGGGGGGCTGAGCAGTTCTTC. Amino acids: CASSPNRGAEQFF.